This is a list of T cell receptor beta chains from one sample in a study of regulatory T cells in long-lasting Graves disease. TCRdb analysed the multiplex PCR reads with MiXCR anew, one entry per CDR3 protein. This sample yields over 450,000 distinct CDR3 sequences, of which roughly 21% are seen a single time; roughly 7.1% belongs to the top ten. The specimen was peripheral blood mononuclear cells (PBMCs), collected when the disease was refractory, from a patient treated with antithyroid drugs. These receptors were obtained from a female donor with Graves disease. The CDR3 runs from the conserved cysteine through the conserved F or W. The order of the fields is J gene, V gene, clone size, D gene, CDR3 DNA, CDR3 protein. The D gene is left open where the match is weak. Size is stated for part of the rows, as once, few or many counts, or as a class when the clone is expanded.

TRBJ2-5 TRBV3-1 NA NA TGTGCCAGCAGCCAAGAATCAGAATATGAAGAGACCCAGTACTTC CASSQESEYEETQYF
TRBJ2-7 TRBV7-8 many TRBD2 TGTGCCAGCAGCGTTAGCGGGGGGTCCTCCTACGAGCAGTACTTC CASSVSGGSSYEQYF
TRBJ1-6 TRBV4-3 NA NA TGCGCCAGCAGCCAAGAGATCCGCTCATTCGGTAGATCACCCCTCCACTTT CASSQEIRSFGRSPLHF
TRBJ2-7 TRBV19 NA NA TGTGCCAGTAGTAATCCTCACGGCAGTCAACTAAGCTCCTACGAGCAGTACTTC CASSNPHGSQLSSYEQYF
TRBJ1-2 TRBV28 NA NA TGTGCCAGCAGTTCAGGCAGGGGAGGTGGCTACACCTTC CASSSGRGGGYTF
TRBJ1-4 TRBV28 many NA TGTGCCAGCAGTTTGAGGCGAGACGTCGAAAAACTGTTTTTT CASSLRRDVEKLFF
TRBJ2-2 TRBV27 NA TRBD1 TGTGCCAGCAGCTCTTGGGACAGGGCGACCGGGGAGCTGTTTTTT CASSSWDRATGELFF
TRBJ2-7 TRBV20-1 NA NA TGCAGTGCTAGAGATCTAAGGGGATCATCCTACGAGCAGTACTTC CSARDLRGSSYEQYF
TRBJ1-6 TRBV28 NA TRBD1 TGTGCCAGCAGTTTAGCAGACAGGGTAAAGTCACCCCTCCACTTT CASSLADRVKSPLHF
TRBJ2-5 TRBV6-1 NA NA TGTGCCAGCAGTTCCCATAACCAAGAGACCCAGTACTTC CASSSHNQETQYF